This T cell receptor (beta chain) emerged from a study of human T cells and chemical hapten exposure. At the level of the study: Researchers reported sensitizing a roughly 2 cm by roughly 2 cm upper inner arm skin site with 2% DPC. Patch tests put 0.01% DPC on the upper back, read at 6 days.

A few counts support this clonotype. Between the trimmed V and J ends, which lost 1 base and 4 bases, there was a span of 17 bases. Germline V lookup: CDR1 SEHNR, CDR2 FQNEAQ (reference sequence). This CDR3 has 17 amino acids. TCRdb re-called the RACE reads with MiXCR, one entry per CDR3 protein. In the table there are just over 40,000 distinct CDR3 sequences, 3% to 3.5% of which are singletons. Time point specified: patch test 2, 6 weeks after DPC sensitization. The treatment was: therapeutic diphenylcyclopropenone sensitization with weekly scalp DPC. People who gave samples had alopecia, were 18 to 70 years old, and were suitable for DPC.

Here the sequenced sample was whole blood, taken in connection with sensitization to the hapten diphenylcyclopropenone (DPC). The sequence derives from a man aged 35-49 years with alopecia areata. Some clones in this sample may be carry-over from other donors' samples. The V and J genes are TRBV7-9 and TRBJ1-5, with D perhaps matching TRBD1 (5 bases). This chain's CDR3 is CASSLGGIGKGNQPQHF. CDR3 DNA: TGTGCCAGCAGCTTAGGGGGGATTGGGAAGGGTAATCAGCCCCAGCATTTT.